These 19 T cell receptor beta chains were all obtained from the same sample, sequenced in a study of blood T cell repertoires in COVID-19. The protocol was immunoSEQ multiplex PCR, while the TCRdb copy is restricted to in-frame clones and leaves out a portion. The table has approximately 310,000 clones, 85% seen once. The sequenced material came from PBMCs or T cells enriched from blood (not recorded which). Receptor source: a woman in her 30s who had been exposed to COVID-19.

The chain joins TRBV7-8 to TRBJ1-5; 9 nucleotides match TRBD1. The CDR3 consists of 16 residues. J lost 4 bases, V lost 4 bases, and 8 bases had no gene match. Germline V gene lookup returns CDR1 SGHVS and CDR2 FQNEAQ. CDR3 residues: CASSSVGTGFNQPQHF. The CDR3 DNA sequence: TGTGCCAGCAGCTCCGTCGGGACAGGGTTTAATCAGCCCCAGCATTTT. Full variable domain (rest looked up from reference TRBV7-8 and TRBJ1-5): GAGVSQSPRYKVAKRGQDVALRCDPISGHVSLFWYQQALGQGPEFLTYFQNEAQLDKSGLPSDRFFAERPEGSVSTLKIQRTQQEDSAVYLCASSSVGTGFNQPQHFGDGTRLSIL.

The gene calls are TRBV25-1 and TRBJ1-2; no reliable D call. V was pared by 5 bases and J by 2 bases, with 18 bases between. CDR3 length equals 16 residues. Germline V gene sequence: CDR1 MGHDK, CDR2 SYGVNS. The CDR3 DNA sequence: TGTGCCAGCAGTTCGAATGGGGTTGGGGAGAACTATGGCTACACCTTC. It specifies CASSSNGVGENYGYTF.

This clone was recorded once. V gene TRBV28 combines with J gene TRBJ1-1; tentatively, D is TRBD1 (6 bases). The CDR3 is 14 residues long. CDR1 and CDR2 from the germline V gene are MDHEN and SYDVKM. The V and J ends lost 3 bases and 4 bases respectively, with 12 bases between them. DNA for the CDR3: TGTGCCAGCAGTTTCTTCCAGGGGCCCACTGAAGCTTTCTTT. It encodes CASSFFQGPTEAFF.

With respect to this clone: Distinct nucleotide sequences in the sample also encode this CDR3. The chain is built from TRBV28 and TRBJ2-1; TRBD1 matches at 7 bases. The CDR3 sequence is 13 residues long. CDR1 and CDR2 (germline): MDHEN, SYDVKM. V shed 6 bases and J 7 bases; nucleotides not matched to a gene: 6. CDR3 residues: CASRPSGGNEQFF. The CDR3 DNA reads TGTGCCAGCAGGCCCTCAGGGGGTAATGAGCAGTTCTTC.

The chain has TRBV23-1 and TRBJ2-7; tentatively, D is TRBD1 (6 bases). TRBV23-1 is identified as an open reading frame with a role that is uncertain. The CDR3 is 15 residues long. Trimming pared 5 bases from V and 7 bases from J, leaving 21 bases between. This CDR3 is CASSNLGQWSREQYF. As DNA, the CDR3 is TGCGCCAGCAGTAACTTGGGACAATGGTCTAGAGAGCAGTACTTC.

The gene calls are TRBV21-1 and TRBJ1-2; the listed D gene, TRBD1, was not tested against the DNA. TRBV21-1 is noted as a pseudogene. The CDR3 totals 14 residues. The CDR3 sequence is CASSKGGAHYGYTF. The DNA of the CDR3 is TGTGCCAGCAGCAAAGGGGGCGCACACTATGGCTACACCTTC.

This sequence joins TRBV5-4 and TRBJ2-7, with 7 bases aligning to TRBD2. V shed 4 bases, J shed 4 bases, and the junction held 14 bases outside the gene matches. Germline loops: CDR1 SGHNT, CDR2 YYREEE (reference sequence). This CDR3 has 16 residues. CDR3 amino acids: CASSLGEGFTFYEQYF. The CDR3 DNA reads TGTGCCAGCAGCCTGGGGGAGGGGTTTACGTTTTACGAGCAGTACTTC.

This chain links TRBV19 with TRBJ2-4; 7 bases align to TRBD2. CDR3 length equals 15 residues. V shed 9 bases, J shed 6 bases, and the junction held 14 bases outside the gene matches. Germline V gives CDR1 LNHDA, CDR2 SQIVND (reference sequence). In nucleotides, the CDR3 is TGTGCCAGCACCCACCCCGGGGGGAGGGGAAACATTCAGTACTTC. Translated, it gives CASTHPGGRGNIQYF.

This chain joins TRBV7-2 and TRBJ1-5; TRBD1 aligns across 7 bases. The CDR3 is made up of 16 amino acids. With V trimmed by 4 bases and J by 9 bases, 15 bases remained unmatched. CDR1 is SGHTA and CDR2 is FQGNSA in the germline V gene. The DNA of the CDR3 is TGTGCCAGCAGCTCCAACACAGGGGCCGCGCGGTTGCCCCAGCATTTT. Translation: CASSSNTGAARLPQHF.

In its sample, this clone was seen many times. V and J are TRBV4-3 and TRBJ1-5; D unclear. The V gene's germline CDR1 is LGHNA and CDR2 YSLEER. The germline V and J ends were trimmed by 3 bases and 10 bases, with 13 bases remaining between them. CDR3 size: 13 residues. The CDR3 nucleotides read TGCGCCAGCAGCCAGACATCGCAAGGCCCCCAGCATTTT. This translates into CASSQTSQGPQHF.

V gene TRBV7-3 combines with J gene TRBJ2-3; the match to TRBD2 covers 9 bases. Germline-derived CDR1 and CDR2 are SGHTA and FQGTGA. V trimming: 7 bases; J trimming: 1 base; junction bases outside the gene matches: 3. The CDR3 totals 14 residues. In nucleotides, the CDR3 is TGTGCCAGCAATAGCGGGGGAGGCACAGATACGCAGTATTTT. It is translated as CASNSGGGTDTQYF.

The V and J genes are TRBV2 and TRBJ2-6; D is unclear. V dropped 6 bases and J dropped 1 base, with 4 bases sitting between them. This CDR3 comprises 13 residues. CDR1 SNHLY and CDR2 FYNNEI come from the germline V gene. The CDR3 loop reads CASSFSGANVLTF. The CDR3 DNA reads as TGTGCCAGCAGCTTTTCTGGGGCCAACGTCCTGACTTTC.

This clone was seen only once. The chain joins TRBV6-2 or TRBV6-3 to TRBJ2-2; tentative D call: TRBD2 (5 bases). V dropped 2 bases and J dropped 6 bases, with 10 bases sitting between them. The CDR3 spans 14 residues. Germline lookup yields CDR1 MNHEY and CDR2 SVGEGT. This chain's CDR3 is CASSYPPGSGELFF. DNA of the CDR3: TGTGCCAGCAGTTACCCCCCGGGATCCGGGGAGCTGTTTTTT.

CDR3 nucleotides: TGTGCCAGCAGTTTACAGGGGAGTGGAAACACCATATATTTT. Translated, it gives CASSLQGSGNTIYF. This chain connects TRBV6-2 or TRBV6-3 to TRBJ1-3; 7 nucleotides line up with TRBD1. CDR3 length: 14 amino acids. Germline V gene sequence: CDR1 MNHEY, CDR2 SVGEGT. J gave up 3 bases and V 4 bases, and 3 bases lay outside the gene matches.

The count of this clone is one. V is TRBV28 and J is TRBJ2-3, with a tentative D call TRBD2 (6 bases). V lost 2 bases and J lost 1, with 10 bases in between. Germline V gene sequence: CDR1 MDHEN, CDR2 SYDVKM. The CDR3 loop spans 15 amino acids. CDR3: CASSLVGEGTDTQYF. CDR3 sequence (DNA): TGTGCCAGCAGTTTAGTCGGGGAGGGCACAGATACGCAGTATTTT.

This CDR3 reads CASSPSGTAYNEQFF. CDR3 DNA sequence: TGTGCCAGTAGTCCCTCCGGGACAGCCTACAATGAGCAGTTCTTC. This chain uses TRBV19 with TRBJ2-1; 7 bases fit TRBD1. The length of the CDR3 is 15 residues. V dropped 5 bases and J dropped 2; count of bases not matched to a gene: 6. Germline CDR1 is LNHDA and CDR2 is SQIVND (reference sequence).

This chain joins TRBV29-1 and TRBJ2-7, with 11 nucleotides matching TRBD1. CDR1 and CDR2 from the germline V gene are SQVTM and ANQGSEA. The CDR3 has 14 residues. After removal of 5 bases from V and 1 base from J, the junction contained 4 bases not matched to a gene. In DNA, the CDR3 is TGCAGCGTTTGGGGACAGGGGGAATCCTACGAGCAGTACTTC. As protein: CSVWGQGESYEQYF.

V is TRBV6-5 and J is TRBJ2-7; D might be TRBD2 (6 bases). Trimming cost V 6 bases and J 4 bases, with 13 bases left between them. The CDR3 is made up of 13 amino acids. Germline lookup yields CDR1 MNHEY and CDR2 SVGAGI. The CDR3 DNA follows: TGTGCCAGCAGATCGAGCGGGTCTTACGAGCAGTACTTC. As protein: CASRSSGSYEQYF.

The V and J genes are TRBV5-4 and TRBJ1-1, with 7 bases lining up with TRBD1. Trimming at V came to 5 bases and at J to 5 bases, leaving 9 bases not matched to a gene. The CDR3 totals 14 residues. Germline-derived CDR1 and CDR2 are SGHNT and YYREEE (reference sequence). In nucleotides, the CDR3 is TGTGCCAGCAGGTTTACAGGGGACCTAACTGAAGCTTTCTTT. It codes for CASRFTGDLTEAFF.